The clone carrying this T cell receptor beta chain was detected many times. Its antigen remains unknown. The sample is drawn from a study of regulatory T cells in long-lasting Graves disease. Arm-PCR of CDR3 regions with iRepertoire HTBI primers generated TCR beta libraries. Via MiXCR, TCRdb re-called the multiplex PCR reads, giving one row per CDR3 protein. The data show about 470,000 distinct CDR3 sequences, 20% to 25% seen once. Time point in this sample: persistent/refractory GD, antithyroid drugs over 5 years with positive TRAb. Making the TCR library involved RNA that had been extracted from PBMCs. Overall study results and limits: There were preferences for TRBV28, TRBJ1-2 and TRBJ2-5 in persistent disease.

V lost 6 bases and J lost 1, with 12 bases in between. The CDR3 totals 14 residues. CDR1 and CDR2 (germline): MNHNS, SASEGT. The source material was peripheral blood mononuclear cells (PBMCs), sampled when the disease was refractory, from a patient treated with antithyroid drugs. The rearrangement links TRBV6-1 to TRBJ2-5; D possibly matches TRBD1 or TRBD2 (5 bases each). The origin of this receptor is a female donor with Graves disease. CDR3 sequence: CASSPEGSQETQYF. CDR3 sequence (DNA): TGTGCCAGCAGCCCCGAGGGGAGCCAAGAGACCCAGTACTTC.